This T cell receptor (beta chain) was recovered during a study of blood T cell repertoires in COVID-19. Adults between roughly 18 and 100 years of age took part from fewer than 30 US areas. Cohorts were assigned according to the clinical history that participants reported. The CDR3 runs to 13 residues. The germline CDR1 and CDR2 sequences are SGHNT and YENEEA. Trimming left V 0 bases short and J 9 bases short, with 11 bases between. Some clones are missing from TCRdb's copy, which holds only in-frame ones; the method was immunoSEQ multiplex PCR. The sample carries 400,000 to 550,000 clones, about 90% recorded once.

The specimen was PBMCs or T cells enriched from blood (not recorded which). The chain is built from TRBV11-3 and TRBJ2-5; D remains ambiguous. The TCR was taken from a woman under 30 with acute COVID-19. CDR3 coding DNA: TGTGCCAGCAGCTTAGATTTTAGGAGTGCCCAGTACTTC. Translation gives CASSLDFRSAQYF. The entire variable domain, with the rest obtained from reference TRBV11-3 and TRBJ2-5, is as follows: EAGVVQSPRYKIIEKKQPVAFWCNPISGHNTLYWYLQNLGQGPELLIRYENEEAVDDSQLPKDRFSAERLKGVDSTLKIQPAELGDSAVYLCASSLDFRSAQYFGPGTRLLVL.